Each of the 17 T cell receptor beta chains below was sequenced from the same sample in a study of blood T cell repertoires in COVID-19. Repertoires were generated with immunoSEQ multiplex PCR, while TCRdb's copy carries only in-frame clones and drops some. Of roughly 70,000 clones in the sample, around nine tenths were seen once. The sequencing input was peripheral blood. The source is an elderly woman with active or convalescent COVID-19.

CDR3 DNA: TGTGCCAGCAGCTTAGCAGGGACAGCCAACTATGGCTACACCTTC. Translation: CASSLAGTANYGYTF. The V and J genes are TRBV7-8 and TRBJ1-2, with TRBD1 identical over 7 bases. Trimming removed 0 bases from V and 2 bases from J; junction bases left unmatched: 3. Germline V gene lookup returns CDR1 SGHVS and CDR2 FQNEAQ. The CDR3 consists of 15 residues.

The chain employs TRBV7-9 and TRBJ2-3; 8 nucleotides align to TRBD1. V was pared by 2 bases and J by 7 bases, with 5 bases of the junction left unmatched. CDR1 is SEHNR and CDR2 is FQNEAQ in the germline V gene (reference sequence). The CDR3 is 14 amino acids. The CDR3 region is CASSLLDRGHTQYF. The CDR3, as DNA: TGTGCCAGCAGCTTATTAGACAGGGGACATACGCAGTATTTT.

This clone has a handful of counts. The chain employs TRBV30 and TRBJ1-2; 8 nucleotides match TRBD1. V was clipped by 0 bases and J by 5 bases; unmatched bases: 5. The CDR3 runs 14 residues. CDR1 GTSNPN and CDR2 SVGIG come from the germline V gene (reference sequence). CDR3 DNA: TGTGCCTGGAGTGTACTCCGGACAGGGTATGGCTACACCTTC. Translated, it gives CAWSVLRTGYGYTF.

The chain links TRBV19 to TRBJ1-2, with TRBD1 as a possible D gene (5 bases). V dropped 6 bases and J dropped 5 bases, with 13 bases sitting between them. Germline-derived CDR1 and CDR2 are LNHDA and SQIVND (reference sequence). CDR3 length: 13 residues. CDR3 region: CASSRQIGYGYTF. In DNA form, the CDR3 reads TGTGCCAGTAGCCGACAGATCGGGTATGGCTACACCTTC.

V is TRBV28 and J is TRBJ2-7, with 8 bases aligning to TRBD1. Germline loops: CDR1 MDHEN, CDR2 SYDVKM. The CDR3 spans 14 residues. V dropped 3 bases and J dropped 6; count of bases not matched to a gene: 7. CDR3 sequence reads: CASSLTGAGGEQYF. In nucleotides, the CDR3 is TGTGCCAGCAGTTTGACAGGGGCCGGCGGCGAGCAGTACTTC.

CDR3 loop: CATGLAGAHTDTQYF. CDR3 bases: TGTGCCACCGGACTAGCGGGGGCCCACACAGATACGCAGTATTTT. The chain recombines TRBV19 with TRBJ2-3; 13 bases are a match to TRBD2. Germline assignment: CDR1 LNHDA and CDR2 SQIVND (reference sequence). J was trimmed by 2 bases and V by 10 bases; bases with no gene match: 6. The CDR3 totals 15 residues.

This clone was recorded only once. The chain is built from TRBV5-6 and TRBJ1-5, with a tentative D call TRBD1 (6 bases). Trimming took 2 bases from V and 0 from J, leaving 9 bases between them. This CDR3 contains 15 residues. Germline V CDR1 and CDR2: SGHDT, YYEEEE. Here the CDR3 DNA reads TGTGCCAGCAGCTTCGGGGGGCGTAGCAATCAGCCCCAGCATTTT. Encoded protein: CASSFGGRSNQPQHF.

The chain joins TRBV5-1 to TRBJ2-2; TRBD2 aligns across 8 bases. The CDR3 spans 18 residues. V shed 4 bases, J shed 2 bases, and the junction held 13 bases outside the gene matches. Germline loops: CDR1 SGHRS, CDR2 YFSETQ. In DNA, the CDR3 is TGCGCCAGCAGCCCGACACCAACCGGGACTAGTAACACCGGGGAGCTGTTTTTT. Translating gives CASSPTPTGTSNTGELFF.

This chain links TRBV5-8 with TRBJ1-5; D not certain. The CDR3 runs to 19 residues. Germline CDR1 is SGHTS and CDR2 is YDEGEE. The V gene lost 4 bases and the J gene lost 4 bases, with 27 bases spanning the gap. In nucleotides, the CDR3 is TGTGCCAGCAGCCCAGAGACCGGGGAGCGACTATTTCGGAATCAGCCCCAGCATTTT. The encoded protein is CASSPETGERLFRNQPQHF.

V usage is TRBV5-6 and J usage is TRBJ1-2; D remains unclear. CDR1 and CDR2 from the germline V gene are SGHDT and YYEEEE. V was clipped by 1 base and J by 4 bases, with 8 bases between them. CDR3 length: 13 residues. The DNA of the CDR3 is TGTGCCAGCAGCTTGAGCAGCGGCTATGGCTACACCTTC. Translation: CASSLSSGYGYTF.

The J gene is TRBJ2-3, the V gene TRBV7-2, with a possible D match to TRBD1 (5 bases). Between the trimmed V and J ends, which lost 4 bases and 0 bases, there was a span of 11 bases. Germline V gene data show CDR1 as SGHTA and CDR2 as FQGNSA. This CDR3 has 15 residues. CDR3 residues: CASSSQGYSTDTQYF. Here the CDR3 DNA reads TGTGCCAGCAGCTCGCAGGGATATAGCACAGATACGCAGTATTTT.

CDR3: CASSPKTGGYNEQFF. Written as DNA, the CDR3 is TGTGCCAGCAGTCCAAAGACAGGAGGCTACAATGAGCAGTTCTTC. The chain has TRBV2 and TRBJ2-1, with D perhaps matching TRBD1 (6 bases). This CDR3 has 15 amino acids. Germline CDR1 and CDR2: SNHLY and FYNNEI. The ends were cut back, 5 bases at V and 3 bases at J, with 14 bases in the middle.

The rearrangement links TRBV10-3 to TRBJ1-1; 8 bases align to TRBD1. With 10 bases clipped from V and 0 bases from J, the junction kept 4 bases outside the gene matches. There are 13 residues in the CDR3. Germline CDR1 is ENHRY and CDR2 is SYGVKD. The CDR3 loop is CATGDRMNTEAFF. CDR3 in DNA: TGTGCCACCGGGGACAGGATGAACACTGAAGCTTTCTTT.

The V and J genes are TRBV19 and TRBJ2-3, with 14 bases that match TRBD2. Germline values: CDR1 LNHDA, CDR2 SQIVND (reference sequence). With V trimmed by 3 bases and J by 4 bases, 3 bases remained unmatched. The CDR3 contains 16 residues. The CDR3 reads CASSIGLAGGADTQYF. The CDR3 nucleotides are TGTGCCAGTAGTATTGGACTAGCGGGGGGAGCAGATACGCAGTATTTT.

The gene calls are TRBV5-4 and TRBJ1-2; 11 bases line up with TRBD1. There are 17 residues in the CDR3. Trimming removed 4 bases from V and 4 bases from J; junction bases left unmatched: 12. Germline assignment: CDR1 SGHNT and CDR2 YYREEE (reference sequence). CDR3 nucleotide sequence: TGTGCCAGCAGCCGACGGACAGGGGGCACTATAGTCTATGGCTACACCTTC. Amino acids: CASSRRTGGTIVYGYTF.

This clone was seen a handful of times. The gene calls are TRBV19 and TRBJ1-5, with D tentatively TRBD1 (6 bases). This CDR3 has 13 residues. Trimming removed 4 bases from V and 8 bases from J, with 12 bases in between. The V gene's germline CDR1 is LNHDA and CDR2 SQIVND (reference sequence). The CDR3, as DNA: TGTGCCAGTAGTAGGGGGGGGCGAGAGCCCCAGCATTTT. This encodes CASSRGGREPQHF.

The J gene is TRBJ2-3, the V gene TRBV5-5; perhaps TRBD2 as D (5 bases). The V gene lost 4 bases and the J gene lost 0 bases, with 15 bases spanning the gap. The germline CDR1 and CDR2 sequences are SGHKS and YYEKEE (reference sequence). This CDR3 has 16 residues. The CDR3 loop reads CASSRTWEGSTDTQYF. The CDR3 nucleotides read TGTGCCAGCAGCAGGACTTGGGAAGGTAGCACAGATACGCAGTATTTT. Supplemented by reference TRBV5-5 and TRBJ2-3, the full variable domain reads DAGVTQSPTHLIKTRGQQVTLRCSPISGHKSVSWYQQVLGQGPQFIFQYYEKEERGRGNFPDRFSARQFPNYSSELNVNALLLGDSALYLCASSRTWEGSTDTQYFGPGTRLTVL.